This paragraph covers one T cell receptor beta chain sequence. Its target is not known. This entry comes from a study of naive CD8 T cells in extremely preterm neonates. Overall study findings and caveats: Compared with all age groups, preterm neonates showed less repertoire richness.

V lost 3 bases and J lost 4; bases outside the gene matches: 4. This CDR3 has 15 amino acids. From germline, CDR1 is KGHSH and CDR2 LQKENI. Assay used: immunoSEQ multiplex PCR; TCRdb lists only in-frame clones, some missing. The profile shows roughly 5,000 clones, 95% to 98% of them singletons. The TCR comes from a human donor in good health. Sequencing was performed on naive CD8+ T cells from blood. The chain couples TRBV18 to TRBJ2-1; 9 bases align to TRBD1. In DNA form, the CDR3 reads TGTGCCAGCTCACCTCTGGACAGGGGATACAATGAGCAGTTCTTC. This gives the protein CASSPLDRGYNEQFF.